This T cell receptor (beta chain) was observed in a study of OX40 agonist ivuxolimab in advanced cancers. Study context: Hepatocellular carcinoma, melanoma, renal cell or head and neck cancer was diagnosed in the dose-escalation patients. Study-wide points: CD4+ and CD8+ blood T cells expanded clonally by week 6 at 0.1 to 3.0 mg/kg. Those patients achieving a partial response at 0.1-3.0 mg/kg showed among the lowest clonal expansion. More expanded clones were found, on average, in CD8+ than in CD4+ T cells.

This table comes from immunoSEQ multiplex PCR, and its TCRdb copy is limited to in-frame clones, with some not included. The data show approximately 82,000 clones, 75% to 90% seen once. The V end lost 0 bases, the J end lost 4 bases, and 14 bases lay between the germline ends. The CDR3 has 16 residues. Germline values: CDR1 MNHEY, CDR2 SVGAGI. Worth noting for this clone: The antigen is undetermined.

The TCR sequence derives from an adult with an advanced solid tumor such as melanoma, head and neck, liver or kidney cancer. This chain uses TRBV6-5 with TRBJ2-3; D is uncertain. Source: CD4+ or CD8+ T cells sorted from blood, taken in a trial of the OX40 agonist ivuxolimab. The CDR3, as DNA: TGTGCCAGCAGTTACTCGAAATTCCCTGAGGCAGATACGCAGTATTTT. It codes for CASSYSKFPEADTQYF.